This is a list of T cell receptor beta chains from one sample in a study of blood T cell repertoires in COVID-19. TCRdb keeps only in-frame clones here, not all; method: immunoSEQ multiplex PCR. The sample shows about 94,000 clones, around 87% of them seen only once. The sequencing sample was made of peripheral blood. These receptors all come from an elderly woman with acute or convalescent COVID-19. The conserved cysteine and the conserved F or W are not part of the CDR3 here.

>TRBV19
ASSTGALNNEQF
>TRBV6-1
ASSEGTGVVYT
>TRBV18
ASSPFRSSDTDTQY
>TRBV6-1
ASSDQLAGGGHEQF
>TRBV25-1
ASSVGLRSNAGELF
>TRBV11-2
ASSLATFPGGTDTQY
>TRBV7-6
ASSLGGGAGGNTIY
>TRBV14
ASSKWTGLNTEAF
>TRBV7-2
ASSLAIAKNIQY
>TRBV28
ASSSQGVAYGYT
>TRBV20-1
SASRGSDTEAF
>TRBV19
ASRPDRGSGNTIY
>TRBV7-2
ASSSDRVAGQPQH
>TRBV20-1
SASGGLAGGSYNEQF
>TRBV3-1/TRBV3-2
ASSQWGTGGGDEQF
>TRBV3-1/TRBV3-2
ASTLVGLAGRTQY
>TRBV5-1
ASSLDRVENTEAF
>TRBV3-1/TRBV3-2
ASSQSSLSGNTIY
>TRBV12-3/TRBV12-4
ASTWTGTNEQF
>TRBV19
ASSQGAEYGYT
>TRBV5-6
ASSADRSGSSPLH
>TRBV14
ASSQVRGRLVNTEAF
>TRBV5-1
ASSSGLADGGEQF
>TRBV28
ASSSGGSGNTIY
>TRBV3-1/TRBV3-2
ASSPRATGVGYT
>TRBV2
ASSTGQGMGGYT
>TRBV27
ASREQGNRGYT
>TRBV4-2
ASSQDPPGWGVGSYEQY
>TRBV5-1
ASSIGRGESAEAF
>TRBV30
AWKWGGDEQF
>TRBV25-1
ASSGGGFSGANVLT
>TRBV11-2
ASSLGILAGNEQF
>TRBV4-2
ASSQDSGGSNYGYT
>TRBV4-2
ASSHTRWNWATGELF
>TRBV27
ASSLSRRGRTYNEQF
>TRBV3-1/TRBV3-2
ASSPGATSGGETQY
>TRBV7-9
ASSLLQGGSGANVLT
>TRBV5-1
ASSLIQASTGELF
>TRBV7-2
ASSWQSGQTGELF
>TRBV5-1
ASSLAVGQGQNEQF
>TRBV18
ASSPGTGSYNEQF
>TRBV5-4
ASSLRTRDSGNTIY
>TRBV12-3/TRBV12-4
ASIIGETQY
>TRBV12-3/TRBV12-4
ASSAGGTDTQY